This TCR beta chain was profiled in a study of PD-L1 blockade in urothelial cancer. Across the study: Blood gave a median around 150,000 T cells.

Produced via immunoSEQ multiplex PCR; TCRdb's table is partial and in-frame only. The sample contains tens of thousands of clones, around four fifths of which appear only once. This CDR3 comprises 14 residues. V lost 4 bases, J lost 2 bases, and 8 bases lay in between. CDR1 is MNHEY, CDR2 SMNVEV, per germline (reference sequence). This receptor was identified in a man aged 65 to 85 with urothelial cancer. The chain couples TRBV27 to TRBJ2-2; D is unclear. The source material was PBMCs, sampled around atezolizumab (anti-PD-L1) treatment. CDR3 in DNA: TGTGCCAGCAGTTACTTGAGAAACACCGGGGAGCTGTTTTTT. This translates into CASSYLRNTGELFF.